This TCR beta chain appears in the sequencing data of a study of monozygotic twins with inflammatory bowel disease. Concerning this clonotype: The antigen is unknown.

It was about 3,400 ng of total RNA that each TCR library used. The template switching step added UMIs that contained a 6-nucleotide sample barcode. Two nested PCRs, roughly 16 and 10 cycles, amplified TCRalpha and TCRbeta cDNA. TCRdb re-called the 5' RACE reads, yielding one record per CDR3 amino acid sequence without DNA. This sample contains around 100,000 distinct CDR3 sequences. There are 16 residues in the CDR3. The germline V gene encodes CDR1 SGHRS and CDR2 YFSETQ. Study-wide results and caveats: IBD patients shared fewer clonotypes with others than healthy twins, especially with disease activity.

The chain links TRBV5-1 to TRBJ2-2. Sequences were obtained from blood. The TCR originated in a human donor with ulcerative colitis or Crohn's disease, or a healthy co-twin of an affected twin (not recorded which). This CDR3 is CASSIGTAINTGELFF. Complete variable domain (other parts from reference TRBV5-1 and TRBJ2-2): KAGVTQTPRYLIKTRGQQVTLSCSPISGHRSVSWYQQTPGQGLQFLFEYFSETQRNKGNFPGRFSGRQFSNSRSEMNVSTLELGDSALYLCASSIGTAINTGELFFGEGSRLTVL.